The clone carrying this T cell receptor (beta chain) was picked up a small number of times. As yet, its antigen is unknown. These data come from a study of Ad26.COV2.S vaccination and SARS-CoV-2 variants. Across the study: Ad26.COV2.S arm of COV1001 included the donor. In the study, Ad26.COV2.S was injected intramuscularly once, or twice 56 days apart.

Repertoires were generated with immunoSEQ multiplex PCR, while TCRdb's copy carries only in-frame clones and drops some. The sample lists about 280,000 clones; 87% were seen once. There are 15 residues in the CDR3. CDR1 is MGHRA, CDR2 YSYEKL, per germline. The ends were cut back, 3 bases at V and 2 bases at J, with 13 bases in the middle. Study findings and constraints: Vaccinated individuals (as opposed to placebo recipients) had higher spike-specific TCR breadth. The TCR-based breadth and depth measures might underestimate overall T cell responses.

The sample's treatment: around 19 received Ad26.COV2.S at low or high dose, single or two shots; several received placebo; per-sample allocation not given. After the first vaccine or placebo injection, samples were drawn on day 63. The gene calls are TRBV4-1 and TRBJ1-1; D remains unclear. This receptor was obtained from a person between 18 and 59 years old who received the Ad26.COV2.S COVID-19 vaccine or a placebo. The sequenced sample was peripheral blood, obtained in a trial of Ad26.COV2.S vaccine versus placebo. The CDR3 DNA follows: TGCGCCAGCAGCCATCGGTCGGGGATTAACACTGAAGCTTTCTTT. It is translated as CASSHRSGINTEAFF.